These 17 T cell receptor beta chains share one sample of origin, sequenced in a study of shared clonotypes between healthy human individuals. Profiled with immunoSEQ multiplex PCR; TCRdb holds only in-frame clones, not every one. Of roughly 2.5 million clones in the sample, just over 90% were seen once. The sequenced sample consisted of naive CD4+ T cells sorted from blood. Subset indicated: CD45RA+ positively selected. The receptors here all came from a man younger than 30 in good health.

The rearrangement links TRBV5-1 to TRBJ2-1; 14 positions agree with TRBD2. Germline CDR1 SGHRS, CDR2 YFSETQ. CDR3 length: 16 amino acids. After removal of 5 bases from V and 7 bases from J, the junction contained 8 bases not matched to a gene. The chain's CDR3 is CASRPPGLAGVNEQFF. The CDR3 region has the DNA TGCGCCAGCAGGCCCCCGGGACTAGCGGGAGTAAATGAGCAGTTCTTC.

V gene TRBV7-8 combines with J gene TRBJ1-2; no definite D call. The CDR3 contains 13 residues. Germline values: CDR1 SGHVS, CDR2 FQNEAQ. V was pared by 2 bases and J by 7 bases, with 11 bases between. The CDR3 loop is CASSLKFLRGYTF. The CDR3 DNA reads TGTGCCAGCAGCTTAAAGTTCTTACGTGGCTACACCTTC.

This chain connects TRBV6-5 to TRBJ2-7, with a possible D match to TRBD1 (5 bases). Looked up from germline, CDR1 is MNHEY and CDR2 is SVGAGI. Trimming shortened V by 6 bases and J by 1 base, and 10 bases separated the two germline ends. This CDR3 region has 13 residues. CDR3 residues: CASSPDNSYEQYF. As DNA, the CDR3 is TGTGCCAGCAGCCCGGACAATTCCTACGAGCAGTACTTC.

This chain connects TRBV7-2 to TRBJ2-2; no reliable D call. The V and J ends lost 1 base and 4 bases respectively, with 13 bases between them. The CDR3 length is 16 residues. CDR1 and CDR2 from the germline V gene are SGHTA and FQGNSA. CDR3: CASSLVAGSPTGELFF. The CDR3 bases are TGTGCCAGCAGCTTAGTAGCAGGCAGCCCCACCGGGGAGCTGTTTTTT.

Notes on this clone: Other DNA sequences from this sample encode an identical CDR3 as well. This chain joins TRBV5-1 and TRBJ1-6, with TRBD1 matching 7 bases. Germline CDR1 and CDR2: SGHRS and YFSETQ. J was trimmed by 9 bases and V by 0 bases; bases with no gene match: 6. The CDR3 spans 15 residues. The CDR3 DNA sequence: TGCGCCAGCAGCTTGGCTGGGCAGGGGGGTTCACCCCTCCACTTT. Its protein is CASSLAGQGGSPLHF.

This clone came up once. The chain uses TRBV30 and TRBJ2-7; a weak D match, TRBD1 (6 bases). V was pared by 8 bases and J by 7 bases, with 21 bases between. The CDR3 covers 13 residues. Germline V lookup: CDR1 GTSNPN, CDR2 SVGIG (reference sequence). CDR3 in amino acids: CAGTRAGAVEQYF. CDR3 nucleotides: TGTGCCGGAACCAGGGCAGGGGCTGTGGAGCAGTACTTC. The full variable domain, its missing parts supplied by reference TRBV30 and TRBJ2-7, is SQTIHQWPATLVQPVGSPLSLECTVEGTSNPNLYWYRQAAGRGLQLLFYSVGIGQISSEVPQNLSASRPQDRQFILSSKKLLLSDSGFYLCAGTRAGAVEQYFGPGTRLTVT.

The V and J genes are TRBV19 and TRBJ2-4; possibly TRBD1 for D (5 bases). CDR1 is LNHDA and CDR2 is SQIVND in the germline V gene (reference sequence). The CDR3 runs to 13 residues. The germline V and J ends were trimmed by 8 bases and 2 bases, with 10 bases remaining between them. The CDR3 sequence is CASATGSKNIQYF. In nucleotides, the CDR3 is TGTGCCAGTGCAACAGGATCCAAAAACATTCAGTACTTC.

Turning to this clone: Other DNA sequences of this sample code for an identical CDR3. This chain uses TRBV18 with TRBJ2-3; D unclear. Per the germline V gene, CDR1 is KGHSH and CDR2 is LQKENI. This CDR3 has 14 amino acids. V lost 0 bases and J 0 bases, leaving 4 bases between the germline ends. CDR3 sequence: CASSPPTSTDTQYF. Written as DNA, the CDR3 is TGTGCCAGCTCACCACCCACCAGCACAGATACGCAGTATTTT. The variable domain in full, with the rest retrieved from reference TRBV18 and TRBJ2-3, is NAGVMQNPRHLVRRRGQEARLRCSPMKGHSHVYWYRQLPEEGLKFMVYLQKENIIDESGMPKERFSAEFPKEGPSILRIQQVVRGDSAAYFCASSPPTSTDTQYFGPGTRLTVL.

V is TRBV6-1 and J is TRBJ1-5, with a tentative D call TRBD1 (5 bases). Germline V lookup: CDR1 MNHNS, CDR2 SASEGT. This CDR3 has 15 amino acids. V was cut by 3 bases and J by 3 bases, with 12 bases left in between. The CDR3 nucleotides are TGTGCCAGCAGTGACTTGGGAGGGGACAATCAGCCCCAGCATTTT. Amino acids: CASSDLGGDNQPQHF.

With respect to this clone: Different DNA sequences within this sample yield the same CDR3. This rearrangement joins TRBV6-1 to TRBJ1-5; D perhaps matches TRBD1 (6 bases). V was trimmed by 3 bases and J by 6 bases, leaving 9 bases between them. Germline V CDR1 and CDR2: MNHNS, SASEGT. The CDR3 is 13 amino acids. CDR3 sequence reads: CASSEAQGQPQHF. DNA for the CDR3: TGTGCCAGCAGTGAGGCACAGGGTCAGCCCCAGCATTTT.

This clone was seen once. V and J are TRBV15 and TRBJ2-5; 10 positions match TRBD2. The J call may be incorrect, as the DNA end agrees better with TRBJ2-7. CDR1 and CDR2 from the germline V gene are LNHNV and YYDKDF (reference sequence). The CDR3 loop spans 14 amino acids. The CDR3 region is CATSRVRTSGEQYF. CDR3 DNA sequence: TGTGCCACCAGCAGAGTGCGGACTAGCGGCGAGCAGTACTTC.

The DNA of the CDR3 is TGTGCCAGCAGCTTCTCAATCGGGACTAGGGACATTCAGTACTTC. Protein sequence: CASSFSIGTRDIQYF. The chain combines TRBV7-9 with TRBJ2-4; TRBD2 agrees at 8 bases. This CDR3 comprises 15 residues. The V gene's germline CDR1 is SEHNR and CDR2 FQNEAQ (reference sequence). V lost 3 bases, J lost 8 bases, and 9 bases stayed unmatched.

V gene TRBV7-2 combines with J gene TRBJ2-4; 8 bases agree with TRBD1. The CDR3 extends over 13 amino acids. The V and J ends lost 4 bases and 9 bases, in that order; junction bases with no gene match: 5. Germline V gene lookup returns CDR1 SGHTA and CDR2 FQGNSA. CDR3 residues: CASSSQGAVIQYF. In DNA form, the CDR3 reads TGTGCCAGCAGCTCCCAGGGGGCGGTCATTCAGTACTTC.

A single count supports this clone. This chain connects TRBV25-1 to TRBJ1-3; D gene unclear. Trimming removed 3 bases at V and 1 base at J, with 7 bases between. The length of the CDR3 is 14 residues. Germline V CDR1 and CDR2: MGHDK, SYGVNS. The CDR3 loop reads CASSDGTSGNTIYF. DNA of the CDR3: TGTGCCAGCAGTGACGGTACTTCTGGAAACACCATATATTTT.

Turning to this clone: Compared with germline, one end of the junction differs, possibly owing to a read error. The rearrangement joins TRBV7-7 to TRBJ2-7, with TRBD1 matching 9 bases. The germline CDR1 and CDR2 sequences are SSHAT and FNYEAQ (reference sequence). The CDR3 has 15 amino acids. CDR3 protein: CASSLVPGQGYEQYF. In DNA, the CDR3 is TGTGCTAGCAGCTTAGTCCCGGGACAGGGATACGAGCAGTACTTC.

V is TRBV6-5 and J is TRBJ1-3, with no clear D. CDR1 and CDR2 from the germline V gene are MNHEY and SVGAGI. CDR3 length: 15 residues. Deletions cut 6 bases from V and 0 bases from J, with 12 bases between. In nucleotides, the CDR3 is TGTGCCAGCAGCCGCACAATCCGCTCTGGAAACACCATATATTTT. This codes for CASSRTIRSGNTIYF.

CDR3: CASSLDGVVHNQPQHF. The CDR3 DNA is TGTGCCAGCAGCTTGGACGGAGTCGTCCACAATCAGCCCCAGCATTTT. The chain recombines TRBV5-8 with TRBJ1-5; no firm D call. V lost 0 bases and J lost 3, with 13 bases in between. CDR3 size: 16 residues. The germline gives CDR1 SGHTS, CDR2 YDEGEE.